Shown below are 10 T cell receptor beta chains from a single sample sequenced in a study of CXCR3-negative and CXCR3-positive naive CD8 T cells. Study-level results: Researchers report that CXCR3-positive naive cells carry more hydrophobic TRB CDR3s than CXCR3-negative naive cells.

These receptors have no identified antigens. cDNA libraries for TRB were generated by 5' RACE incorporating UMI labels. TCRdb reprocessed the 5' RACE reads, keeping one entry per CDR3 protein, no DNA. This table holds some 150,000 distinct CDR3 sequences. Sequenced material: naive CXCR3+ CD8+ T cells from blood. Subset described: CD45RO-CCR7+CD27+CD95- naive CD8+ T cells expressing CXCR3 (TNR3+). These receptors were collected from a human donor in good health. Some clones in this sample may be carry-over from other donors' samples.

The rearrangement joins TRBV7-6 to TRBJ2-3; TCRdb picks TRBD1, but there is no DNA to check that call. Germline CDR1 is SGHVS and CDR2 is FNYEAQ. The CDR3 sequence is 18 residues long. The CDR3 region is CASSPGRGGSESTDTQYF.

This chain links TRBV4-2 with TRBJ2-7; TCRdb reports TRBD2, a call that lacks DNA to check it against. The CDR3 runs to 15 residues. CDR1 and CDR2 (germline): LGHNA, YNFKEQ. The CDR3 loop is CASSQGASDTYEQYF.

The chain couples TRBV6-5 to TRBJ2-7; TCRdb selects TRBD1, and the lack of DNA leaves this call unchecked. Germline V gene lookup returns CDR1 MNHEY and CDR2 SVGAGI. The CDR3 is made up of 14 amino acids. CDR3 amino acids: CAVEGGQGFYEQYF.

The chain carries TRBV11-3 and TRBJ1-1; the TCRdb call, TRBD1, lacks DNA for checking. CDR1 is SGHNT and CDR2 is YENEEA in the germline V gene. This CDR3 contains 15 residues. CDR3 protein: CASAPRTGALPEAFF. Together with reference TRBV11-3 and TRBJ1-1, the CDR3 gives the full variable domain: EAGVVQSPRYKIIEKKQPVAFWCNPISGHNTLYWYLQNLGQGPELLIRYENEEAVDDSQLPKDRFSAERLKGVDSTLKIQPAELGDSAVYLCASAPRTGALPEAFFGQGTRLTVV.

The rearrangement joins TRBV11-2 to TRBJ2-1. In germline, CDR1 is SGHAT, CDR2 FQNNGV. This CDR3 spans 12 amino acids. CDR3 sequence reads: CASSLQLAEQFF.

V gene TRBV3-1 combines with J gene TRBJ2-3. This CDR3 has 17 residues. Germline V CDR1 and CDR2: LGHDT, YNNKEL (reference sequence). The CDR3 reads CASSQGTGIIRTDTQYF.

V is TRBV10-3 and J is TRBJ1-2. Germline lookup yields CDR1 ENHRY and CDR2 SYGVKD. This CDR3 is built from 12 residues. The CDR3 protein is CALWDDGYGYTF.

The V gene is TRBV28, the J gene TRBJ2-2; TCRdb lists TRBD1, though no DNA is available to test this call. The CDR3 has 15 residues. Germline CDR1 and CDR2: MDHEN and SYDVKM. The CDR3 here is CASSLQGAGTGELFF.

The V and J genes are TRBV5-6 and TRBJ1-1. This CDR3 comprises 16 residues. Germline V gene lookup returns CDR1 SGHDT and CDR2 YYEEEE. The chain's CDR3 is CASSLGRELLNTEAFF.

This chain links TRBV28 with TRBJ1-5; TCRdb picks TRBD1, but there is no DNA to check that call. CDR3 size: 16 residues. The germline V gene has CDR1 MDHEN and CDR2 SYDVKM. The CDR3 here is CASSFAGGLSNQPQHF.